These T cell receptor beta chains were read from a single sample in a study of graft-versus-host responses after intestinal transplantation. Antigen specificity for these receptors is unknown. Generated by immunoSEQ multiplex PCR, the TCRdb table keeps only in-frame clones and is missing some. The sample comprises about 120,000 clones, approximately 90% of which are singletons, and roughly 0.17% rests with the top ten. Sequenced here: unstimulated CD4+ T cells sorted from spleen or lymph node cells, sampled before intestinal transplant. The receptors originated from a human donor who received an intestinal transplant. Both conserved end residues are part of each CDR3. D genes are given only for firm matches. Rows give clone size only sometimes, using once, few, many, or a class for an expanded clone.

clone size,J gene,D gene,V gene,CDR3 protein,CDR3 DNA
NA,TRBJ1-2,TRBD1,TRBV29-1,CSVEPFLTGVNGYTF,TGCAGCGTTGAACCCTTCCTTACAGGGGTTAATGGCTACACCTTC
NA,TRBJ1-5,NA,TRBV19,CASSIIGGGSSNQPQHF,TGTGCCAGTAGTATAATCGGTGGCGGATCTAGCAATCAGCCCCAGCATTTT
NA,TRBJ1-1,NA,TRBV7-9,CASSSPTGENTEAFF,TGTGCCAGCAGCTCTCCAACAGGCGAGAACACTGAAGCTTTCTTT
NA,TRBJ2-4,NA,TRBV5-1,CASSLDRVIQYF,TGCGCCAGCAGCTTGGACCGGGTCATTCAGTACTTC
NA,TRBJ2-3,TRBD2,TRBV7-2,CASSLRTSGVHTDTQYF,TGTGCCAGCAGCTTAAGAACTAGCGGGGTCCACACAGATACGCAGTATTTT
NA,TRBJ2-7,TRBD1,TRBV28,CASSFSGQGYYEQYF,TGTGCCAGCAGTTTCTCGGGACAGGGGTACTACGAGCAGTACTTC
NA,TRBJ2-7,TRBD2,TRBV19,CASSLAGGTYEQYF,TGTGCCAGTAGTCTAGCGGGAGGAACCTACGAGCAGTACTTC
NA,TRBJ2-3,TRBD2,TRBV5-1,CASSLKGTSGRAIADTQYF,TGCGCCAGCAGCTTGAAGGGGACTAGCGGGAGGGCCATCGCAGATACGCAGTATTTT
NA,TRBJ2-1,NA,TRBV9,CASSVGRNNEQFF,TGTGCCAGCAGCGTTGGCAGAAACAATGAGCAGTTCTTC
once,TRBJ1-3,TRBD1,TRBV18,CASSQQGASGNTIYF,TGTGCCAGCTCGCAACAGGGGGCCAGTGGAAACACCATATATTTT
NA,TRBJ1-2,NA,TRBV5-1,CASRGPGGYTF,TGCGCCAGCAGGGGGCCAGGGGGCTACACCTTC
NA,TRBJ2-5,NA,TRBV5-1,CASSLTEETQYF,TGCGCCAGCAGCCTCACAGAAGAGACCCAGTACTTC
NA,TRBJ1-1,NA,TRBV6-5,CASHRVNTEAFF,TGTGCCAGCCACAGGGTCAACACTGAAGCTTTCTTT
NA,TRBJ2-2,TRBD2,TRBV7-3,CASSLISSGASSTGELFF,TGTGCCAGCAGCTTAATTTCTAGCGGGGCCTCGAGCACCGGGGAGCTGTTTTTT
NA,TRBJ1-3,NA,TRBV9,CASSVNPGVSGNTIYF,TGTGCCAGCAGCGTTAATCCCGGGGTCTCTGGAAACACCATATATTTT
NA,TRBJ2-1,TRBD2,TRBV7-9,CASSETSGSFNEQFF,TGTGCCAGCAGCGAGACTAGCGGGAGTTTCAATGAGCAGTTCTTC
NA,TRBJ2-7,NA,TRBV28,CASSWGQFSDEQYF,TGTGCCAGCAGCTGGGGGCAGTTCAGCGACGAGCAGTACTTC
NA,TRBJ2-7,TRBD1,TRBV5-1,CASSLLSGQASYEQYF,TGCGCCAGCAGCTTGCTCTCCGGACAGGCCTCCTACGAGCAGTACTTC
NA,TRBJ2-7,TRBD1,TRBV7-2,CASGPDRGAHEQYF,TGTGCCAGCGGCCCGGACAGGGGTGCCCACGAGCAGTACTTC
few,TRBJ2-7,TRBD1,TRBV4-1,CASSQDHRGLYEQYF,TGCGCCAGCAGCCAAGATCACAGGGGGCTCTACGAGCAGTACTTC
NA,TRBJ2-1,TRBD1,TRBV11-2,CASSLGPGTGGLNEQFF,TGTGCCAGCAGCTTAGGTCCCGGGACAGGGGGCTTAAATGAGCAGTTCTTC
NA,TRBJ2-7,NA,TRBV28,CASSRAGGTASSYEQYF,TGTGCCAGCAGTCGAGCCGGCGGGACAGCAAGCTCCTACGAGCAGTACTTC
NA,TRBJ2-5,NA,TRBV29-1,CSVSQGLETQYF,TGCAGCGTTTCCCAGGGGTTAGAGACCCAGTACTTC
NA,TRBJ2-2,TRBD2,TRBV19,CASRGLAGNTGELFF,TGTGCCAGTAGGGGACTAGCGGGAAACACCGGGGAGCTGTTTTTT
NA,TRBJ1-1,NA,TRBV9,CASSTRQVGTEAFF,TGTGCCAGCAGCACCCGACAAGTAGGCACTGAAGCTTTCTTT
NA,TRBJ1-1,TRBD1,TRBV19,CASSIYRGLSEAFF,TGTGCCAGTAGTATCTACAGGGGGCTCTCTGAAGCTTTCTTT
NA,TRBJ2-3,TRBD1,TRBV5-1,CASSRTGWGDTQYF,TGCGCCAGCTCCCGGACAGGGTGGGGAGATACGCAGTATTTT
once,TRBJ2-7,TRBD2,TRBV10-3,CAISDGTSPSEQYF,TGTGCCATCAGTGACGGGACTAGTCCGTCCGAGCAGTACTTC
NA,TRBJ2-1,NA,TRBV10-3,CAISGAGADKGEQFF,TGTGCCATCAGTGGGGCGGGGGCAGATAAAGGTGAGCAGTTCTTC
NA,TRBJ2-7,NA,TRBV27,CASRLGQGHEQYF,TGTGCCAGCAGGCTCGGCCAGGGGCACGAGCAGTACTTC
NA,TRBJ2-7,NA,TRBV5-4,CASSRTGGTIGYEQYF,TGTGCCAGCAGCAGAACAGGGGGGACTATCGGGTACGAGCAGTACTTC
once,TRBJ1-6,NA,TRBV10-3,CAISESSGTDNSPLHF,TGTGCCATCAGTGAGTCGAGTGGGACTGATAATTCACCCCTCCACTTT
once,TRBJ2-3,TRBD2,TRBV7-9,CASSLWTSGRRSQYF,TGTGCCAGCAGCTTATGGACTAGCGGGAGACGATCGCAGTATTTT
NA,TRBJ1-3,NA,TRBV15,CATSRGGSSGNTIYF,TGTGCCACCAGCAGAGGAGGAAGCTCTGGAAACACCATATATTTT
NA,TRBJ2-1,TRBD2,TRBV10-2,CASSDTTSGLYNEQFF,TGCGCCAGCAGTGATACGACTAGCGGACTTTACAATGAGCAGTTCTTC
NA,TRBJ2-1,TRBD2,TRBV9,CASSVEGGLDYNEQFF,TGTGCCAGCAGCGTAGAGGGGGGACTAGATTACAATGAGCAGTTCTTC
NA,TRBJ2-1,NA,TRBV4-1,CASSQAEGHEQFF,TGCGCCAGCAGCCAAGCCGAGGGCCATGAGCAGTTCTTC
few,TRBJ2-7,NA,TRBV25-1,CASSERGTGSFEQYF,TGTGCCAGCAGTGAACGGGGAACAGGGTCCTTCGAGCAGTACTTC
NA,TRBJ1-2,NA,TRBV14,CASSPLNRARHGYTF,TGTGCCAGCAGCCCCTTAAACAGGGCTAGACATGGCTACACCTTC
NA,TRBJ1-2,NA,TRBV11-2,CASSYTGMGFYGYTF,TGTGCCAGCAGCTATACAGGGATGGGCTTCTATGGCTACACCTTC
NA,TRBJ2-3,TRBD2,TRBV5-4,CASSLTWLAGGGDTQYF,TGTGCCAGCAGCTTAACTTGGCTAGCGGGAGGGGGGGATACGCAGTATTTT
NA,TRBJ1-3,NA,TRBV15,CATSRAQGPGNTIYF,TGTGCCACCAGCAGAGCTCAGGGGCCAGGAAACACCATATATTTT
few,TRBJ1-6,TRBD1,TRBV19,CASGLTGFNSPLHF,TGTGCCAGTGGGTTGACAGGGTTCAATTCACCCCTCCACTTT
NA,TRBJ1-1,NA,TRBV5-6,CASSLVQGLRNTEAFF,TGTGCCAGCAGCTTGGTACAGGGATTAAGGAACACTGAAGCTTTCTTT
NA,TRBJ2-2,TRBD1,TRBV6-1,CASSGQGANGELFF,TGTGCCAGCAGTGGACAGGGGGCGAACGGGGAGCTGTTTTTT
NA,TRBJ2-7,NA,TRBV5-4,CASSRDIVYEQYF,TGTGCCAGCAGCAGGGACATAGTCTACGAGCAGTACTTC
NA,TRBJ2-1,NA,TRBV6-6,CASSYNDNKAQFF,TGTGCCAGCAGTTACAACGACAATAAGGCCCAGTTCTTC
NA,TRBJ2-5,TRBD1,TRBV28,CASSQRRGQETQYF,TGTGCCAGCAGTCAGCGCAGGGGGCAAGAGACCCAGTACTTC
once,TRBJ1-6,TRBD1,TRBV5-1,CASSLTRTGGDSPLHF,TGCGCCAGCAGCCTAACACGGACAGGAGGGGATTCACCCCTCCACTTT
NA,TRBJ2-1,TRBD2,TRBV5-1,CASSFDLAGYNEQFF,TGCGCCAGCAGCTTCGATCTAGCGGGGTACAATGAGCAGTTCTTC